This is a list of T cell receptor beta chains from one sample in a study of blood T cells in healthy people across ages. TCRdb reanalysed the 5' RACE reads using MiXCR and keeps one entry per CDR3 protein. The sample comprises over 700,000 distinct CDR3 sequences, 53% of which are singletons, and roughly two fifths rests with the top ten. The source material was blood. The receptors originated from an elderly man in good health. Each CDR3 is given with its conserved first and last residue. Each record gives: clone size, J gene, D gene, V gene, CDR3 protein, CDR3 DNA. D genes are given only for firm matches. Where a row states a size, it is once, few, many or the class of an expanded clone; other rows omit it.

size: few; J: TRBJ2-7; D: NA; V: TRBV27; CDR3: CASSSRDAGFNYNEQYF; DNA: TGTGCCAGCTCCTCCCGGGACGCCGGGTTCAACTACAATGAGCAGTACTTC
size: few; J: TRBJ2-4; D: NA; V: TRBV20-1; CDR3: CSASTTGPDIQYF; DNA: TGCAGTGCTAGTACTACCGGCCCGGACATTCAGTACTTC
size: NA; J: TRBJ1-2; D: NA; V: TRBV25-1; CDR3: CASSEWTLYGYTF; DNA: TGTGCCAGCAGTGAATGGACACTCTATGGCTACACCTTC
size: NA; J: TRBJ2-7; D: NA; V: TRBV20-1; CDR3: CSAPSDSYEQYF; DNA: TGCAGTGCGCCTAGCGACTCCTACGAGCAGTACTTC
size: NA; J: TRBJ2-6; D: NA; V: TRBV11-2; CDR3: CASSLVRRPGTSGANVLTF; DNA: TGTGCCAGCAGCTTAGTCCGGCGCCCCGGAACCTCTGGGGCCAACGTCCTGACTTTC
size: few; J: TRBJ2-7; D: NA; V: TRBV12-3/TRBV12-4; CDR3: CASSQLYEQYF; DNA: TGTGCCAGCAGTCAACTCTACGAGCAGTACTTC
size: NA; J: TRBJ1-5; D: NA; V: TRBV20-1; CDR3: CSARGEGPGSNQPQHF; DNA: TGCAGTGCTAGAGGGGAGGGCCCCGGTAGCAATCAGCCCCAGCATTTT
size: once; J: TRBJ2-1; D: TRBD2; V: TRBV7-6; CDR3: CASSSGLAGGPPYNEQFF; DNA: TGTGCCAGCAGCTCGGGACTAGCGGGAGGGCCCCCCTACAATGAGCAGTTCTTC
size: NA; J: TRBJ2-3; D: TRBD2; V: TRBV5-1; CDR3: CASRRTSGSSGDTQYF; DNA: TGCGCCAGCAGGCGGACTAGCGGGAGTTCCGGAGATACGCAGTATTTT
size: NA; J: TRBJ2-5; D: NA; V: TRBV20-1; CDR3: CSARGGAQETQYF; DNA: TGCAGTGCTAGGGGGGGGGCTCAAGAGACCCAGTACTTC
size: NA; J: TRBJ2-1; D: NA; V: TRBV3-1; CDR3: CASSQDLGRDEQFF; DNA: TGTGCCAGCAGCCAAGATCTAGGACGTGATGAGCAGTTCTTC
size: once; J: TRBJ2-5; D: NA; V: TRBV7-6; CDR3: CASSLEPFYNEQYF; DNA: TGTGCCAGCAGCTTAGAACCTTTCTACAATGAGCAGTACTTC
size: few; J: TRBJ2-1; D: TRBD2; V: TRBV12-3/TRBV12-4; CDR3: CASRGPSGTYNEQFF; DNA: TGTGCCAGCAGAGGTCCTAGCGGGACCTACAATGAGCAGTTCTTC
size: NA; J: TRBJ2-1; D: NA; V: TRBV20-1; CDR3: CSASVVTVHEQFF; DNA: TGCAGTGCTAGCGTCGTAACGGTCCATGAGCAGTTCTTC
size: NA; J: TRBJ2-5; D: TRBD2; V: TRBV2; CDR3: CASSVKPGLVETQYF; DNA: TGTGCCAGCAGTGTTAAGCCGGGACTAGTTGAGACCCAGTACTTC